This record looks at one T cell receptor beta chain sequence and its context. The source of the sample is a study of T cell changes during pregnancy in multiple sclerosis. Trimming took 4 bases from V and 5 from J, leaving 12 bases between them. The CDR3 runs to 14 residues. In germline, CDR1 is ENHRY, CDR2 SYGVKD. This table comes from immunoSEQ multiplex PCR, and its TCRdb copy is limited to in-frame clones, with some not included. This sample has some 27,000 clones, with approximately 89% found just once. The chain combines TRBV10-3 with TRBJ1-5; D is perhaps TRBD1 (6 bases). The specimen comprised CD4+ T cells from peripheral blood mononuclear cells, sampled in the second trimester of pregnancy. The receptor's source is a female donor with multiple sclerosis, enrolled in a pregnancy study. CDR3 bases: TGTGCCATCAGTGGTGGACAGCGTTATCAGCCCCAGCATTTT. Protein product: CAISGGQRYQPQHF.